This T cell receptor beta chain was found in a study of patients and donors after allogeneic stem cell transplantation. The germline V gene encodes CDR1 ENHRY and CDR2 SYGVKD. The ends were cut back, 4 bases at V and 5 bases at J, with 14 bases in the middle. The CDR3 has 15 residues. One entry per CDR3 protein, called by TCRdb with MiXCR from the RT-PCR reads. The sample yields around 170,000 distinct CDR3 sequences, more than 20% seen once. The sequencing input was blood, either unsorted or a sorted T cell fraction (not recorded which). This clonotype was obtained from a human donor who was either an allogeneic HSCT recipient or a stem cell or donor lymphocyte infusion donor (not recorded which). It is not recorded whose cells these are; they may come from a transplant donor. This chain uses TRBV10-3 with TRBJ1-4, with D unresolved. The CDR3 coding sequence is TGTGCCATCAGTGCGGGGAGGGCGCCCAATGAAAAACTGTTTTTT. Its protein product is CAISAGRAPNEKLFF.